The source of this TCR beta chain is a study of blood T cell repertoires in COVID-19. About the study: From the United States, Italy and Spain came samples of acute and convalescent COVID-19.

Sequencing used immunoSEQ multiplex PCR; TCRdb keeps in-frame clones, though not all of them. The table records around 310,000 clones, 88% of them present only once. J lost 3 bases, V lost 3 bases, and 12 bases had no gene match. CDR1 and CDR2 (germline): LNHDA, SQIVND (reference sequence). This CDR3 comprises 18 residues. This chain links TRBV19 with TRBJ2-1; 9 bases map to TRBD1. The sequence came from a woman aged 50 to 60 with active or convalescent COVID-19. Input material: peripheral blood. CDR3 bases: TGTGCCAGTAGTATTCGGACAGGGGCGACCGCGCTCTACAATGAGCAGTTCTTC. It is translated as CASSIRTGATALYNEQFF.